The T cell receptor (beta chain) under discussion was sequenced for a study of blood T cells in healthy people across ages. Next came a second PCR, run for about 6 to 12 cycles, which used a sample-barcoded 5' primer along with a J-beta primer mix. Each cDNA molecule was tagged by a template-switch adaptor with 12 random nucleotides. Using its own MiXCR run on the 5' RACE reads, TCRdb lists one record per CDR3 protein. The table lists about 680,000 distinct CDR3 sequences, 45% to 50% of them singletons. This CDR3 comprises 15 residues. Germline V gene sequence: CDR1 SEHNR, CDR2 FQNEAQ (reference sequence). V was pared by 5 bases and J by 7 bases, with 11 bases of the junction left unmatched.

This receptor was obtained from a woman aged 55 to 70 in good health. The V gene is TRBV7-9, the J gene TRBJ1-3; TRBD1 matches 7 bases. Sequencing was carried out using blood. In DNA form, the CDR3 reads TGTGCCAGCAGCCCGCAGACAGGGAATGGCAACACCATATATTTT. As protein: CASSPQTGNGNTIYF.